The source of this TCR beta chain is a study of blood T cell repertoires in COVID-19. The wider study: COVID-19 samples from acute and convalescent phases originated in the United States, Italy and Spain. T cells, B-cell-depleted T cells, or PBMCs supplied cDNA or gDNA.

The CDR3 has 14 residues. The germline V gene encodes CDR1 SGDLS and CDR2 YYNGEE. V gave up 4 bases and J gave up 4 bases, with 12 bases separating them. Authors' methods: The assay estimated nucleated cells by amplifying reference gene primers. TCRdb's table, derived via immunoSEQ multiplex PCR, lists solely in-frame clones and lacks some. From that table come the V and J calls and clone size; the DNA was used to work out D and trimming. The profile shows a few hundred thousand clones, 86% of them singletons. This sequence originates from a woman in her 50s with acute or convalescent COVID-19. The chain links TRBV9 to TRBJ1-5; D gene unclear. Sequencing input: peripheral blood. The CDR3 loop reads CASSSEGENQPQHF. CDR3 in DNA: TGTGCCAGCAGCTCAGAGGGTGAAAATCAGCCCCAGCATTTT.